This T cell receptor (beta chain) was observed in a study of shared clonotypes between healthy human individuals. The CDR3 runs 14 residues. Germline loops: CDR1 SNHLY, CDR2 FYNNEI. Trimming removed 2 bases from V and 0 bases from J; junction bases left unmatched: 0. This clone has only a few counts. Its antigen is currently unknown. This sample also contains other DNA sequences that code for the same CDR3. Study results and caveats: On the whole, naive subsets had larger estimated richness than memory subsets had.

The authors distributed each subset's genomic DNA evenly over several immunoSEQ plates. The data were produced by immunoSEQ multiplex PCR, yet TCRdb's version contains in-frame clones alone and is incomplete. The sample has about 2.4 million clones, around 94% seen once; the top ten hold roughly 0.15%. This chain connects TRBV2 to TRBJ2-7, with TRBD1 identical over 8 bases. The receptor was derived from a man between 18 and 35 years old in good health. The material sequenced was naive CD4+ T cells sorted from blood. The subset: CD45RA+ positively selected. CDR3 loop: CASSEQGASYEQYF. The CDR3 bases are TGTGCCAGCAGTGAACAGGGGGCCTCCTACGAGCAGTACTTC.